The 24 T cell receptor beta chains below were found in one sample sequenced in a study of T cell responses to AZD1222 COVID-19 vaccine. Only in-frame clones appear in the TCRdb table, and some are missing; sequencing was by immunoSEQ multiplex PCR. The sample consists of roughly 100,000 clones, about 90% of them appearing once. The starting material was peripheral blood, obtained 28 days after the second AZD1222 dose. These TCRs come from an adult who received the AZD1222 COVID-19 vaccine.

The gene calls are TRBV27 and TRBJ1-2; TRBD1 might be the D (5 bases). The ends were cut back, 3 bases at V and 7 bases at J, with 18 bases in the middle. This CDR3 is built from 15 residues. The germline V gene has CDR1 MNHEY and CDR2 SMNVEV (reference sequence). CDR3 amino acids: CASSLGGDLQVGYTF. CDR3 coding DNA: TGTGCCAGCAGTTTGGGTGGGGACCTACAGGTTGGCTACACCTTC.

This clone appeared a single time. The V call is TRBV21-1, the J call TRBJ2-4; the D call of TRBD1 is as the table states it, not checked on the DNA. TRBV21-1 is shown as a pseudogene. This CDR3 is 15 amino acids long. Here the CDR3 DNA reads TGTGCCAGCAGCCCTTCGCCAGGGAACAAAAACATTCAGTACTTC. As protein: CASSPSPGNKNIQYF.

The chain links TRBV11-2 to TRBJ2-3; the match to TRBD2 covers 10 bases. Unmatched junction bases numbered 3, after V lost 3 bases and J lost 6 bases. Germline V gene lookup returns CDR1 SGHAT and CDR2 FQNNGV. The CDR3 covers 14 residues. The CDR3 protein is CASSFTSGVDTQYF. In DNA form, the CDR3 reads TGTGCCAGCAGCTTTACTAGCGGGGTGGATACGCAGTATTTT.

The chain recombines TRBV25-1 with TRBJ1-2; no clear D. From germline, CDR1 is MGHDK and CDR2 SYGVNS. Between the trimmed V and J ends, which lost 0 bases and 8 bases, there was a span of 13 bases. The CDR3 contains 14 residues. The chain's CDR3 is CASSEYWQRGGYTF. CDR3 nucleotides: TGTGCCAGCAGTGAATATTGGCAACGAGGGGGCTACACCTTC.

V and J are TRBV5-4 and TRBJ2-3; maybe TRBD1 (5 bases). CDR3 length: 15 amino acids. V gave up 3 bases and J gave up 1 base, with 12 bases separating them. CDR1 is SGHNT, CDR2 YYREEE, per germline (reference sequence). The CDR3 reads CASSSQTDGTDTQYF. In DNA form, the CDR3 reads TGTGCCAGCAGCTCCCAGACAGATGGCACAGATACGCAGTATTTT.

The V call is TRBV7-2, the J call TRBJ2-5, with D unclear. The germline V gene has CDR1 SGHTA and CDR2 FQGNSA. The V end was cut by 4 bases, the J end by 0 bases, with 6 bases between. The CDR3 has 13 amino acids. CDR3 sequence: CASSSGYQETQYF. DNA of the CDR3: TGTGCCAGCAGCTCCGGGTACCAAGAGACCCAGTACTTC.

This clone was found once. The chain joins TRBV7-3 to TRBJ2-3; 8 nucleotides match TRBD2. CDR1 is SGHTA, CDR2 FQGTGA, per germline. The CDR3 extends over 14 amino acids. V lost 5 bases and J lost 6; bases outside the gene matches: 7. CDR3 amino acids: CASSHTSGGDTQYF. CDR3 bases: TGTGCCAGCAGCCATACTAGCGGAGGGGATACGCAGTATTTT. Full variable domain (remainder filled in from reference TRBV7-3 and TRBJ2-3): GAGVSQTPSNKVTEKGKYVELRCDPISGHTALYWYRQSLGQGPEFLIYFQGTGAADDSGLPNDRFFAVRPEGSVSTLKIQRTERGDSAVYLCASSHTSGGDTQYFGPGTRLTVL.

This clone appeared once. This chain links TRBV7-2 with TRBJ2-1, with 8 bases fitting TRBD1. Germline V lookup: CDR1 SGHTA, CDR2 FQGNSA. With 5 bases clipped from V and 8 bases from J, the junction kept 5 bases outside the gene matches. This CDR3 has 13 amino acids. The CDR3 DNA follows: TGTGCCAGCAGCAGCAGGGGGCCCGATGAGCAGTTCTTC. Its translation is CASSSRGPDEQFF. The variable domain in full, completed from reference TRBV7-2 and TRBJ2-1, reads GAGVSQSPSNKVTEKGKDVELRCDPISGHTALYWYRQSLGQGLEFLIYFQGNSAPDKSGLPSDRFSAERTGGSVSTLTIQRTQQEDSAVYLCASSSRGPDEQFFGPGTRLTVL.

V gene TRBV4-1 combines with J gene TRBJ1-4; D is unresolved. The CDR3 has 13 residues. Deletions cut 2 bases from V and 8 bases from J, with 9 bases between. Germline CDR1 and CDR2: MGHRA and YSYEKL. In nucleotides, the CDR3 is TGCGCCAGCAGCCAAACCGCAATGGAAAAACTGTTTTTT. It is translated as CASSQTAMEKLFF.

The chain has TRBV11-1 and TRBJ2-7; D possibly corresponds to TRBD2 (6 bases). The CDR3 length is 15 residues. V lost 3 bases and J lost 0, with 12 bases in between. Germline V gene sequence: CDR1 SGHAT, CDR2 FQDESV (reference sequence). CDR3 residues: CASSFGGASSYEQYF. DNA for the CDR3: TGTGCCAGCAGCTTCGGAGGGGCCTCCTCCTACGAGCAGTACTTC. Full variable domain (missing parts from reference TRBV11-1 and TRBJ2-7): EAEVAQSPRYKITEKSQAVAFWCDPISGHATLYWYRQILGQGPELLVQFQDESVVDDSQLPKDRFSAERLKGVDSTLKIQPAELGDSAMYLCASSFGGASSYEQYFGPGTRLTVT.

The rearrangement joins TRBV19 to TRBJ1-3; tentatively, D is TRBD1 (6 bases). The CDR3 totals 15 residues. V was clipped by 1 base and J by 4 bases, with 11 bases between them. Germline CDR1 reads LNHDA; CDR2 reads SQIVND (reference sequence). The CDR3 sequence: CASSIGGAGGNTIYF. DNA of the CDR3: TGTGCCAGTAGTATAGGGGGGGCAGGCGGAAACACCATATATTTT.

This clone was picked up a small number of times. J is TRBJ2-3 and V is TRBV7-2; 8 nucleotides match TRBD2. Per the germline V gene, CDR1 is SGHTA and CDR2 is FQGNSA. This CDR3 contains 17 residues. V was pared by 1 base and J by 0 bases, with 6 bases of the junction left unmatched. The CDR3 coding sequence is TGTGCCAGCAGCTTAGAGGCTAGCGGGCAGAGCACAGATACGCAGTATTTT. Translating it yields CASSLEASGQSTDTQYF.

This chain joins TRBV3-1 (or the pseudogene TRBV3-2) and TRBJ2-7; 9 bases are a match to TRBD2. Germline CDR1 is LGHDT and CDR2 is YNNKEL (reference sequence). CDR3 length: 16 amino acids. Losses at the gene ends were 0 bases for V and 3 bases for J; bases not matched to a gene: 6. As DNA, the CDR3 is TGTGCCAGCAGCCAAGATTTTCGGCGGGGGGGCTACGAGCAGTACTTC. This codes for CASSQDFRRGGYEQYF.

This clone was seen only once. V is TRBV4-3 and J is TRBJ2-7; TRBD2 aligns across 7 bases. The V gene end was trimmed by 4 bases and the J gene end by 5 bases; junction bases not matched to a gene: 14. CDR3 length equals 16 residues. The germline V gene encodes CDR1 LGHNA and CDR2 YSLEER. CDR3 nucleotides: TGCGCCAGCAGCCCCAAGGGAGGCAGGGAGGGCAACGAGCAGTACTTC. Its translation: CASSPKGGREGNEQYF.

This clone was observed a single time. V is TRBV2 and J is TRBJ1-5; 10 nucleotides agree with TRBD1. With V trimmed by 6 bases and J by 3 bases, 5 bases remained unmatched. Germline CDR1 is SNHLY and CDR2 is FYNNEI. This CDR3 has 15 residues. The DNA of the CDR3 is TGTGCCAGCAGCGACAGGGGGCGTGACAATCAGCCCCAGCATTTT. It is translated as CASSDRGRDNQPQHF.

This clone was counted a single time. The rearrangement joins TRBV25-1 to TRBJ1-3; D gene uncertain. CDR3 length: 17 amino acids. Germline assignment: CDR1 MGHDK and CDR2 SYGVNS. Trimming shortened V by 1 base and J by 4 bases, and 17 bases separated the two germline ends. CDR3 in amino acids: CASSELGWGGAGNTIYF. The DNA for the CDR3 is TGTGCCAGCAGTGAATTAGGTTGGGGAGGAGCAGGAAACACCATATATTTT.

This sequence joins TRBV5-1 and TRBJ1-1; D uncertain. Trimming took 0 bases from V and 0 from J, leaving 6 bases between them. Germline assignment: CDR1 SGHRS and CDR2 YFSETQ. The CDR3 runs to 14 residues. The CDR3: CASSLEVMNTEAFF. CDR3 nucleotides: TGCGCCAGCAGCTTGGAAGTGATGAACACTGAAGCTTTCTTT.

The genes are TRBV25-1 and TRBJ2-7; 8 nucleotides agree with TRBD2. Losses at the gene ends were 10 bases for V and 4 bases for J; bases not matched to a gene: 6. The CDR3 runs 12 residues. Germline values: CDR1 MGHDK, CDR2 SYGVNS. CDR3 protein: CATGRGPYEQYF. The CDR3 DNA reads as TGTGCCACCGGGAGGGGTCCTTACGAGCAGTACTTC.

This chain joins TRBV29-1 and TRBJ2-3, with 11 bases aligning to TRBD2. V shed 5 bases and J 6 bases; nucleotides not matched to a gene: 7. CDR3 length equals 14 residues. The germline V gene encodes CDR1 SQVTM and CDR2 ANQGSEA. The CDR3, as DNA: TGCAGCGTTTTCGGTAGCGGGGGGGATGATACGCAGTATTTT. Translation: CSVFGSGGDDTQYF.

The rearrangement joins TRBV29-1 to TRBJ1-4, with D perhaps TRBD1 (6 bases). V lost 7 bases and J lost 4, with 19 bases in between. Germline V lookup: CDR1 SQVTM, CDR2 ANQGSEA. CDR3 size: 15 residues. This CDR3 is CSAYQSTGYNEKLFF. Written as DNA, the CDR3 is TGCAGCGCATACCAATCGACAGGTTATAATGAAAAACTGTTTTTT.

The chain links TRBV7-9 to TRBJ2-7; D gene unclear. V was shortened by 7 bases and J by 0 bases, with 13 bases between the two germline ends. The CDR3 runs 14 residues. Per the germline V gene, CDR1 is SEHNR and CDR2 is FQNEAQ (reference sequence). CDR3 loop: CASISDGLSYEQYF. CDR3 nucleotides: TGTGCCAGCATATCGGACGGCCTCTCCTACGAGCAGTACTTC. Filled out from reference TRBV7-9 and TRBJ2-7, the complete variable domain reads DTGVSQNPRHKITKRGQNVTFRCDPISEHNRLYWYRQTLGQGPEFLTYFQNEAQLEKSRLLSDRFSAERPKGSFSTLEIQRTEQGDSAMYLCASISDGLSYEQYFGPGTRLTVT.

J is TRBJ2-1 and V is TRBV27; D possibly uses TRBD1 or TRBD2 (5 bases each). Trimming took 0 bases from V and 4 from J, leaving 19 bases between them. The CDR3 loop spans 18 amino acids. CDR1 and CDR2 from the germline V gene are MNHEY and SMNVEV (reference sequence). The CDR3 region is CASSLSIPGTGAYNEQFF. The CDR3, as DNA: TGTGCCAGCAGTTTATCGATTCCCGGGACCGGAGCTTACAATGAGCAGTTCTTC.

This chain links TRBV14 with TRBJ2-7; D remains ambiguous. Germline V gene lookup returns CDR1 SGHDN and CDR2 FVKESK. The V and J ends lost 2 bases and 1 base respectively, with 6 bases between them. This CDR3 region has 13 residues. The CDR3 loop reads CASSQTSSYEQYF. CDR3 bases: TGTGCCAGCAGCCAAACTTCTTCCTACGAGCAGTACTTC.

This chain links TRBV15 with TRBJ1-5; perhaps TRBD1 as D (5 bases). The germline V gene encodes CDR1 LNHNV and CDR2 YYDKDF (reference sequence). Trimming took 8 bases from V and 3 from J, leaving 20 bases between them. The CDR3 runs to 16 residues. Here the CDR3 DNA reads TGTGCCACCGGAGGAGCAGGGAGGTTTGCCAATCAGCCCCAGCATTTT. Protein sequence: CATGGAGRFANQPQHF.